One and the same sample provided the 9 T cell receptor beta chains below, sequenced in a study of blood T cell repertoires in COVID-19. Clones were sequenced by immunoSEQ multiplex PCR, and TCRdb holds only the in-frame ones, with some missing. This repertoire shows some 150,000 clones, roughly 89% found once; its top ten account for approximately 5.7%. The sample consisted of PBMCs or T cells enriched from blood (not recorded which). The origin of the receptors is a woman aged 45-59 years who had been exposed to COVID-19.

CDR3 nucleotide sequence: TGCGCCAGCAGTGGACTAGCGGGGGGGCAAGAGACCCAGTACTTC. As protein: CASSGLAGGQETQYF. The V gene is TRBV10-2, the J gene TRBJ2-5, with 14 bases aligning to TRBD2. With 4 bases clipped from V and 2 bases from J, the junction kept 0 bases outside the gene matches. CDR1 is WSHSY and CDR2 is SAAADI in the germline V gene. This CDR3 spans 15 amino acids.

CDR3 DNA: TGCGCCAGCAGCCTGGGACAGAGAAACACCGGGGAGCTGTTTTTT. Translated: CASSLGQRNTGELFF. This chain connects TRBV5-1 to TRBJ2-2, with 7 bases lining up with TRBD1. The CDR3 totals 15 residues. J gave up 2 bases and V 4 bases, and 5 bases lay outside the gene matches. The germline gives CDR1 SGHRS, CDR2 YFSETQ.

The V and J genes are TRBV11-2 and TRBJ2-1, with D unresolved. The CDR3 length is 17 residues. Germline-derived CDR1 and CDR2 are SGHAT and FQNNGV. The V gene lost 1 base and the J gene lost 2 bases, with 15 bases spanning the gap. Here the CDR3 DNA reads TGTGCCAGCAGCTTAGTTGTCACTACTACAACCTACAATGAGCAGTTCTTC. Translating it yields CASSLVVTTTTYNEQFF.

V usage is TRBV7-9 and J usage is TRBJ2-7, with TRBD2 identical over 8 bases. There are 14 residues in the CDR3. Germline V lookup: CDR1 SEHNR, CDR2 FQNEAQ (reference sequence). V lost 2 bases and J lost 1; bases outside the gene matches: 1. In nucleotides, the CDR3 is TGTGCCAGCAGCTTAACTAGCGGTTCCTACGAGCAGTACTTC. Protein: CASSLTSGSYEQYF.

This clone is judged medium-sized. The chain recombines TRBV19 with TRBJ1-4, with D perhaps TRBD1 (5 bases). V lost 10 bases and J 4 bases, leaving 10 bases between the germline ends. Per the germline V gene, CDR1 is LNHDA and CDR2 is SQIVND (reference sequence). The CDR3 extends over 12 amino acids. The DNA of the CDR3 is TGTGCCACAGGGAAGGTTAATGAAAAACTGTTTTTT. Translation gives CATGKVNEKLFF. The full variable domain, its missing parts supplied by reference TRBV19 and TRBJ1-4, is DGGITQSPKYLFRKEGQNVTLSCEQNLNHDAMYWYRQDPGQGLRLIYYSQIVNDFQKGDIAEGYSVSREKKESFPLTVTSAQKNPTAFYLCATGKVNEKLFFGSGTQLSVL.

The table lists this clone with many counts. The chain joins TRBV12-3 or TRBV12-4 to TRBJ1-1; D uncertain. The CDR3 is made up of 13 amino acids. V lost 3 bases and J lost 7, with 12 bases in between. The CDR3 DNA sequence: TGTGCCAGCAGTTTTTACATGGGCGTTGAAGCTTTCTTT. Amino acids: CASSFYMGVEAFF.

This clone has just one count. The V gene is TRBV6-5, the J gene TRBJ1-6; no clear D. The CDR3 extends over 12 amino acids. Germline V CDR1 and CDR2: MNHEY, SVGAGI. Trimming left V 2 bases short and J 13 bases short, with 9 bases between. CDR3 DNA sequence: TGTGCCAGCAGTTACGCCGGAGGGCCCCTCCACTTT. Protein product: CASSYAGGPLHF.

The gene calls are TRBV5-5 and TRBJ1-2; possibly TRBD1 for D (6 bases). The CDR3 loop spans 14 amino acids. V lost 4 bases and J 7 bases, leaving 17 bases between the germline ends. In germline, CDR1 is SGHKS, CDR2 YYEKEE (reference sequence). CDR3 sequence: CASSALGGAAGYTF. The DNA of the CDR3 is TGTGCCAGCAGCGCCTTGGGGGGGGCGGCTGGCTACACCTTC.

The chain uses TRBV25-1 and TRBJ1-4; D is undetermined. This CDR3 comprises 13 residues. In germline, CDR1 is MGHDK, CDR2 SYGVNS. Trimming left V 3 bases short and J 10 bases short, with 12 bases between. CDR3 DNA sequence: TGTGCCAGCAGTGAGGAGGTAGGCGGAAAACTGTTTTTT. Its protein product is CASSEEVGGKLFF.